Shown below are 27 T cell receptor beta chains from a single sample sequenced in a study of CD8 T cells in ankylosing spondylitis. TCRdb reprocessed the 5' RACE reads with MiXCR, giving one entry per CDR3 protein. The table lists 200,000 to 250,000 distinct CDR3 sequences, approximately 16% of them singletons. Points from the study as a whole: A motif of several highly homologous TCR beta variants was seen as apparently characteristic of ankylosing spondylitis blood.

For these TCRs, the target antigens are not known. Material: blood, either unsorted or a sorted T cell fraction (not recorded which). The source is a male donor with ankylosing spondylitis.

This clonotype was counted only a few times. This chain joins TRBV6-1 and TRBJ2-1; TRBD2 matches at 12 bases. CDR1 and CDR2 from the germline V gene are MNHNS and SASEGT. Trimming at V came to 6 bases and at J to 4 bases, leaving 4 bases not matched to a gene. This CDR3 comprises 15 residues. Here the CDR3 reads CASRGTSGFYNEQFF. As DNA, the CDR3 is TGTGCCAGCAGGGGGACTAGCGGGTTTTACAATGAGCAGTTCTTC.

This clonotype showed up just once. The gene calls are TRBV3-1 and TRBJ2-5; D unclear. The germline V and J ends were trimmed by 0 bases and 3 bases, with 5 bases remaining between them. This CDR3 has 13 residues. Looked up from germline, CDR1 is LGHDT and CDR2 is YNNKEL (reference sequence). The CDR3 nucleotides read TGTGCCAGCAGCCAAGAGTCCGAAGAGACCCAGTACTTC. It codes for CASSQESEETQYF.

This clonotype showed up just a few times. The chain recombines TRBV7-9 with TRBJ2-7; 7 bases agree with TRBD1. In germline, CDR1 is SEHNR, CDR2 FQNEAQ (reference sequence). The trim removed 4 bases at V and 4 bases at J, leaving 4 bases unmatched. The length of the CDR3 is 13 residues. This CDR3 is CASSSPQGYEQYF. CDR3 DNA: TGTGCCAGCAGCTCTCCACAGGGGTACGAGCAGTACTTC.

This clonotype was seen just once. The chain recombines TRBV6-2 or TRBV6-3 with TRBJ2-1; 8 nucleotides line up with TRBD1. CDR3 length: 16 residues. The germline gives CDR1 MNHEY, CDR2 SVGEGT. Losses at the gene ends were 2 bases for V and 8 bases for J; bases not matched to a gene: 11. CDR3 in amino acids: CASSYPLAQGADEQFF. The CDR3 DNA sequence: TGTGCCAGCAGTTACCCCCTGGCCCAGGGGGCCGATGAGCAGTTCTTC.

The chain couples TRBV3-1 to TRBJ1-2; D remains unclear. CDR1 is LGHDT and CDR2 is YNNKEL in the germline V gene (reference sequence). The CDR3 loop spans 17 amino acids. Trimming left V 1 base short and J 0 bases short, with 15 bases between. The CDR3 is CASSQVGNLATNYGYTF. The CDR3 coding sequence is TGTGCCAGCAGCCAAGTGGGAAATTTGGCCACTAACTATGGCTACACCTTC.

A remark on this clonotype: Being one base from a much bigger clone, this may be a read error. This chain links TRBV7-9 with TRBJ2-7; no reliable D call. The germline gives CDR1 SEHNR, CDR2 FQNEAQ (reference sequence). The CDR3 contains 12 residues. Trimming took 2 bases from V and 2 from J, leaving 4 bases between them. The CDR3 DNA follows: TGTGCCAGCAGCTTAAAACCCTACGAGCAGTACTTC. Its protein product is CASSLKPYEQYF.

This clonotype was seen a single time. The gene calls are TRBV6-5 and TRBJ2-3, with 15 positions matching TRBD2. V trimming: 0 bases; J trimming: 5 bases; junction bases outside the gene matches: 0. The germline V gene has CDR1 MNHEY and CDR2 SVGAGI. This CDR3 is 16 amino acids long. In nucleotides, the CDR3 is TGTGCCAGCAGTTACTCGGGACTAGCGGGAGGAGATACGCAGTATTTT. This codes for CASSYSGLAGGDTQYF.

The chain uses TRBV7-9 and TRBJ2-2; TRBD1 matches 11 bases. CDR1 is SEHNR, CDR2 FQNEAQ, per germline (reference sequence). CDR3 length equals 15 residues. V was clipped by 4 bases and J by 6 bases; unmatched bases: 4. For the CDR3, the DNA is TGTGCCAGCAGCTCGGGACAGGGGGTACCCGGGGAGCTGTTTTTT. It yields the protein CASSSGQGVPGELFF.

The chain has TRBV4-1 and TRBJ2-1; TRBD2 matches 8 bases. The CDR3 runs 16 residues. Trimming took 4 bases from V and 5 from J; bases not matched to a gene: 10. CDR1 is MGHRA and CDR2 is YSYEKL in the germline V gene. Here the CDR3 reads CASSLPSAGVDNEQFF. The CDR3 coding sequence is TGCGCCAGCAGCCTTCCTTCAGCGGGGGTTGACAATGAGCAGTTCTTC.

The CDR3 bases are TGTGCCAGCAGCCCCGAGACTAGCGAAGCCCTCGAGCAGTACTTC. Its protein is CASSPETSEALEQYF. The chain uses TRBV6-2 or TRBV6-3 and TRBJ2-7; 8 bases are shared with TRBD2. Germline V gene sequence: CDR1 MNHEY, CDR2 SVGEGT. With 6 bases clipped from V and 6 bases from J, the junction kept 13 bases outside the gene matches. This CDR3 contains 15 residues.

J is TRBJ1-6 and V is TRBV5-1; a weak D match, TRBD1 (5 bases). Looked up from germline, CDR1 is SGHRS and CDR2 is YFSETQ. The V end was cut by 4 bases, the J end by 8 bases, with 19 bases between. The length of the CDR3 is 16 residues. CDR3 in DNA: TGCGCCAGCAGCCCGGGACTCGGATTCGGTGATTCACCCCTCCACTTT. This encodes CASSPGLGFGDSPLHF. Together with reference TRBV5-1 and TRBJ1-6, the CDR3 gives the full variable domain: KAGVTQTPRYLIKTRGQQVTLSCSPISGHRSVSWYQQTPGQGLQFLFEYFSETQRNKGNFPGRFSGRQFSNSRSEMNVSTLELGDSALYLCASSPGLGFGDSPLHFGNGTRLTVT.

CDR3 protein: CSARDPYSSYEQYF. DNA of the CDR3: TGCAGTGCTAGAGATCCCTATAGCTCCTACGAGCAGTACTTC. This chain uses TRBV20-1 with TRBJ2-7, with D unresolved. Trimming pared 0 bases from V and 0 bases from J, leaving 9 bases between. The CDR3 totals 14 residues. The germline CDR1 and CDR2 sequences are DFQATT and SNEGSKA (reference sequence).

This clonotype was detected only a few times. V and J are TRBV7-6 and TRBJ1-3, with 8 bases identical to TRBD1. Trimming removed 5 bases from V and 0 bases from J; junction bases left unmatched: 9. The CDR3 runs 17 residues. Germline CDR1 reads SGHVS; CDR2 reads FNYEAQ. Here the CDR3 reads CASSLGDRGRSGNTIYF. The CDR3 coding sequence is TGTGCCAGCAGCCTTGGTGACAGGGGCCGCTCTGGAAACACCATATATTTT.

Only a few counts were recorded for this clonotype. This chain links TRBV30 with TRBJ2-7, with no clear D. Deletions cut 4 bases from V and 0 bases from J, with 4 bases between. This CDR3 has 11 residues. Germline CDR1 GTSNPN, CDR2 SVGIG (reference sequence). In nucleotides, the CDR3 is TGTGCCTGGACCGACTCCTACGAGCAGTACTTC. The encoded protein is CAWTDSYEQYF. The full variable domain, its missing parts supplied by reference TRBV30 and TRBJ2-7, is SQTIHQWPATLVQPVGSPLSLECTVEGTSNPNLYWYRQAAGRGLQLLFYSVGIGQISSEVPQNLSASRPQDRQFILSSKKLLLSDSGFYLCAWTDSYEQYFGPGTRLTVT.

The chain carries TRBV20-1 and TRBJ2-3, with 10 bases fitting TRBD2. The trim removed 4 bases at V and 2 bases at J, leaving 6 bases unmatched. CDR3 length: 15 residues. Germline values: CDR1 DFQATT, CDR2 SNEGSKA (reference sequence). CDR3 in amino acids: CSAIAGGDHTDTQYF. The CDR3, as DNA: TGCAGTGCTATAGCGGGAGGCGACCACACAGATACGCAGTATTTT.

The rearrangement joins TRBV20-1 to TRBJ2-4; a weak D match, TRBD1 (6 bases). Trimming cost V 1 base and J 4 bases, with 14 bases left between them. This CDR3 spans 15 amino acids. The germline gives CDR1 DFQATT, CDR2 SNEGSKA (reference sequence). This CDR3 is CSARVGQNLKNIQYF. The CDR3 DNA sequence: TGCAGTGCTAGAGTAGGACAGAACCTAAAAAACATTCAGTACTTC.

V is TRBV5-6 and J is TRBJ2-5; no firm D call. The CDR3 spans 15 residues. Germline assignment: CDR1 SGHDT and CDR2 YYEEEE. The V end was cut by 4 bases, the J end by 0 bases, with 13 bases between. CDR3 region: CASSPWLVYQETQYF. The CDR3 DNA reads TGTGCCAGCAGCCCCTGGTTGGTGTACCAAGAGACCCAGTACTTC.

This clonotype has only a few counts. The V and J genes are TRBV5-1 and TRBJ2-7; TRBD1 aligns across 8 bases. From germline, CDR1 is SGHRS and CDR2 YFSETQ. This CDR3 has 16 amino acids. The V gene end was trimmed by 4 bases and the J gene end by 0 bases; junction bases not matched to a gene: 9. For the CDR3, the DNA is TGCGCCAGCAGCGAGAATGACAGGGGAGGCTCCTACGAGCAGTACTTC. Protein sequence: CASSENDRGGSYEQYF.

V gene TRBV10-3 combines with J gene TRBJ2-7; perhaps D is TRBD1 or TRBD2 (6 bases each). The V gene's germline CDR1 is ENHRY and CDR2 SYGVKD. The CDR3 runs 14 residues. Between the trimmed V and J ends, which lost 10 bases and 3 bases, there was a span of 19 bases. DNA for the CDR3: TGTGCCACGCGAGGGGGGACGGACGTCTACGAGCAGTACTTC. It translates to CATRGGTDVYEQYF.

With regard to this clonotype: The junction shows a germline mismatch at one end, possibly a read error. The DNA for the CDR3 is TGCAGCGTTGAAATGGTCTACTCCCCGGTCCACCTCTTC. Protein sequence: CSVEMVYSPVHLF. The chain employs TRBV29-1 and TRBJ2-5; no definite D call. CDR3 size: 13 residues. The germline CDR1 and CDR2 sequences are SQVTM and ANQGSEA. The variable domain in full, completed from reference TRBV29-1 and TRBJ2-5, reads SAVISQKPSRDICQRGTSLTIQCQVDSQVTMMFWYRQQPGQSLTLIATANQGSEATYESGFVIDKFPISRPNLTFSTLTVSNMSPEDSSIYLCSVEMVYSPVHLFGPGTRLLVL.

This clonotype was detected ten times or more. The CDR3, as DNA: TGTGCCAGCAGGGGACAGGGGCTCAACGAGCAGTACTTC. Its translation is CASRGQGLNEQYF. The V gene is TRBV7-9, the J gene TRBJ2-7; 10 bases are shared with TRBD1. V was pared by 6 bases and J by 5 bases, with 4 bases of the junction left unmatched. This CDR3 is built from 13 residues. Germline-derived CDR1 and CDR2 are SEHNR and FQNEAQ (reference sequence).

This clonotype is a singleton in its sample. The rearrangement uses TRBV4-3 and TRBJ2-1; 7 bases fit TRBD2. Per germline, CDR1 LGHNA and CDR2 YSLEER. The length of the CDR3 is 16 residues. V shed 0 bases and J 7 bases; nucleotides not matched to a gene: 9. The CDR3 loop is CASSQDRSGEANEQFF. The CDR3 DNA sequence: TGCGCCAGCAGCCAAGATAGGAGCGGGGAAGCGAATGAGCAGTTCTTC.

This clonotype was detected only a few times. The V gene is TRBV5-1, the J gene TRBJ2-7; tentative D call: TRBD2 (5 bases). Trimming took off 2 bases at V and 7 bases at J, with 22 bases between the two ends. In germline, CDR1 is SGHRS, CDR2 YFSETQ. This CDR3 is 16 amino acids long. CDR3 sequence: CASSFRQPPDLGEQYF. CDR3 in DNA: TGCGCCAGCAGCTTTCGGCAGCCCCCGGACTTAGGGGAGCAGTACTTC.

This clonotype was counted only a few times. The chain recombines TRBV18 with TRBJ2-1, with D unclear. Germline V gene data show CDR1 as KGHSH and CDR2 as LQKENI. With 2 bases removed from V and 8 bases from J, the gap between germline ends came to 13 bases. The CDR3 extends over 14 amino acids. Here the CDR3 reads CASSPDHFPDEQFF. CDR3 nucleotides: TGTGCCAGCTCACCAGATCACTTCCCCGATGAGCAGTTCTTC.

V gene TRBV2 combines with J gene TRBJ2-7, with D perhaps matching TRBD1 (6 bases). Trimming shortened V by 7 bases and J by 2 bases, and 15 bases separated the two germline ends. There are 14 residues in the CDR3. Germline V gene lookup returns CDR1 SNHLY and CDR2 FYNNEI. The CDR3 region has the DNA TGTGCCAGCACCAAGGGGGAGCCTACCTACGAGCAGTACTTC. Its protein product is CASTKGEPTYEQYF.

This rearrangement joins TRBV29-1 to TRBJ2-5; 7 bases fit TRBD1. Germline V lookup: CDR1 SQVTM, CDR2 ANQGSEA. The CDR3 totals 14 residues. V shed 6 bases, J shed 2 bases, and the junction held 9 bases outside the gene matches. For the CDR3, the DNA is TGCAGCGTCGAAATCCGGGACAGACAAGAGACCCAGTACTTC. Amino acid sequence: CSVEIRDRQETQYF.

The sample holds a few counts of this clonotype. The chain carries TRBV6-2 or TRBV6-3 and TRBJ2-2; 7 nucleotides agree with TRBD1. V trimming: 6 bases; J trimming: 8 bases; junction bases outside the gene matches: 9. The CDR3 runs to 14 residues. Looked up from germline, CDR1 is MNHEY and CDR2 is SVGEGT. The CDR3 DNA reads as TGTGCCAGCAGCTATTACAGGGGTTTGGGGGAGCTGTTTTTT. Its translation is CASSYYRGLGELFF.